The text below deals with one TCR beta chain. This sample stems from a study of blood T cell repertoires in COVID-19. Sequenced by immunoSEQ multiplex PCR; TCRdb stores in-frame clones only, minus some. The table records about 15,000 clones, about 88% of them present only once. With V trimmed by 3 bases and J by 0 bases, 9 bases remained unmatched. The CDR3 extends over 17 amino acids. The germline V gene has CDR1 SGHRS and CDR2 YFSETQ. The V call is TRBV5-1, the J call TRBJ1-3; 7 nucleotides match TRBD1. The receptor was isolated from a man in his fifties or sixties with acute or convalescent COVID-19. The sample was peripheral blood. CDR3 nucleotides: TGCGCCAGCAGCTCCACCGGGACAGCATTCTCTGGAAACACCATATATTTT. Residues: CASSSTGTAFSGNTIYF.